The source of this T cell receptor (beta chain) is a study of blood T cell repertoires in COVID-19. Study context: COVID-19 samples from acute and convalescent phases originated in the United States, Italy and Spain. Sample material is recorded as cDNA or gDNA derived from T cells, B-cell-depleted T cells, or PBMCs.

Study processing details: Amplification from reference gene primers served as the basis for estimated nucleated cell counts. This table comes from immunoSEQ multiplex PCR, and its TCRdb copy is limited to in-frame clones, with some not included. V and J calls and clone size are as listed in that table; D and trimming were resolved from the DNA. Of over 200,000 clones in the sample, 84% were seen once. Sequencing used peripheral blood. The sequence was obtained from a woman older than 75 with active or convalescent COVID-19.

CDR3 residues: CASSSFGQGANYGYTF. The CDR3 DNA reads as TGTGCCAGCAGCTCTTTCGGACAGGGTGCTAACTATGGCTACACCTTC. This rearrangement joins TRBV5-8 to TRBJ1-2, with 8 bases aligning to TRBD1. Trimming cost V 3 bases and J 0 bases; bases outside gene matches: 7. The CDR3 consists of 16 residues. In germline, CDR1 is SGHTS, CDR2 YDEGEE.